This is a list of T cell receptor beta chains from one sample in a study of beta chain features in type 1 diabetes. Profiled with immunoSEQ multiplex PCR; TCRdb holds only in-frame clones, not every one. The sample has about 340,000 clones, approximately 15% seen once; the top ten hold roughly 0.015%. The source material was naive CD4+ T cells from blood. The receptors come from a woman aged 18-29 years with type 1 diabetes. The CDR3 runs from the conserved cysteine through the conserved F or W. D genes are given only for firm matches. Size tells how often a clone was seen (once, few, many) or the class of an expanded clone, and some rows leave it out.

v_gene	d_gene	abundance	j_gene	CDR3aa	CDR3nt
TRBV5-1	TRBD2	-	TRBJ2-1	CASSLIAGASYNEQFF	TGCGCCAGCAGCTTAATAGCGGGAGCATCCTACAATGAGCAGTTCTTC
TRBV11-3	TRBD2	few	TRBJ2-4	CASSPDLSGSGRGGIQYF	TGTGCCAGCAGCCCCGACCTGTCGGGTAGCGGGAGAGGAGGCATTCAGTACTTC
TRBV4-3	-	few	TRBJ1-1	CASSQEGASSVEAFF	TGCGCCAGCAGCCAAGAAGGGGCCAGCTCCGTGGAAGCTTTCTTT
TRBV5-6	TRBD1	few	TRBJ1-2	CASRDRGRRGYTF	TGTGCCAGCAGAGACAGGGGTAGGCGAGGCTACACCTTC
TRBV5-1	TRBD2	-	TRBJ2-2	CASSLDGAGKLFF	TGCGCCAGCAGCCTGGACGGAGCGGGGAAGCTGTTTTTT
TRBV11-1	-	-	TRBJ1-1	CASSFRGAPNTEAFF	TGTGCCAGCAGCTTTCGGGGGGCGCCGAACACTGAAGCTTTCTTT
TRBV4-3	-	-	TRBJ1-4	CASSQLRTGPEKLFF	TGCGCCAGCAGCCAATTGAGAACAGGCCCTGAAAAACTGTTTTTT
TRBV29-1	-	few	TRBJ1-2	CSVGTTNYGYTF	TGCAGCGTCGGGACAACTAACTATGGCTACACCTTC
TRBV19	TRBD1	few	TRBJ2-6	CASSRQGAGGANVLTF	TGTGCCAGTAGCAGACAGGGGGCCGGTGGGGCCAACGTCCTGACTTTC
TRBV6-5	-	few	TRBJ2-1	CASSYWAVDHNEQFF	TGTGCCAGCAGTTATTGGGCCGTCGACCACAATGAGCAGTTCTTC
TRBV5-1	TRBD2	-	TRBJ2-3	CASSRGTSGRVADTQYF	TGCGCCAGCAGTAGGGGGACTAGCGGGAGAGTAGCAGATACGCAGTATTTT
TRBV6-1	-	-	TRBJ2-7	CASSDRAEQYF	TGTGCCAGCAGTGACCGAGCGGAGCAGTACTTC
TRBV19	TRBD2	-	TRBJ2-7	CASSKTGTSGSYEQYF	TGTGCCAGTAGTAAAACTGGGACTAGCGGGAGCTACGAGCAGTACTTC
TRBV18	-	-	TRBJ1-1	CASSPLGTANTEAFF	TGTGCCAGCTCACCACTTGGAACAGCGAACACTGAAGCTTTCTTT
TRBV18	TRBD1	-	TRBJ2-3	CASSPGQGWDTQYF	TGTGCCAGCTCACCAGGACAGGGATGGGATACGCAGTATTTT
TRBV7-2	-	-	TRBJ1-5	CASSLDSGNFRPQHF	TGTGCCAGCAGCTTAGATTCAGGCAACTTTAGGCCCCAGCATTTT
TRBV7-3	-	-	TRBJ2-7	CASSPSSQSDEQYF	TGTGCCAGCAGCCCCTCTTCGCAGTCCGACGAGCAGTACTTC
TRBV5-4	-	-	TRBJ2-7	CASSLGGGQAPYEQYF	TGTGCCAGCAGCTTGGGCGGGGGACAGGCTCCCTACGAGCAGTACTTC
TRBV6-6	-	few	TRBJ1-2	CASSPGGLRGYTF	TGTGCCAGCAGCCCCGGGGGGTTGCGGGGCTACACCTTC
TRBV19	TRBD2	-	TRBJ2-1	CASSIGAGTSGRASEQFF	TGTGCCAGTAGTATAGGGGCCGGGACTAGCGGGAGGGCCAGTGAGCAGTTCTTC
TRBV11-3	TRBD2	-	TRBJ2-1	CASSDRGSSYNEQFF	TGTGCCAGCAGCGACCGCGGGAGTTCCTACAATGAGCAGTTCTTC
TRBV4-3	-	-	TRBJ2-1	CASSQEMVGGGRISYNEQFF	TGCGCCAGCAGCCAAGAGATGGTGGGGGGCGGGAGAATCTCCTACAATGAGCAGTTCTTC
TRBV23-1	-	few	TRBJ1-2	CASSPRRAGRVYGYTF	TGCGCCAGCAGTCCAAGGAGGGCAGGGCGAGTCTATGGCTACACCTTC
TRBV6-6	TRBD1	-	TRBJ2-7	CASSSQGQGAYEQYF	TGTGCCAGCAGTTCGCAGGGACAGGGGGCCTACGAGCAGTACTTC
TRBV28	-	-	TRBJ2-7	CASSLRQNYEQYF	TGTGCCAGCAGTTTGCGGCAGAACTACGAGCAGTACTTC
TRBV19	TRBD1	few	TRBJ2-1	CASSWDRADNEQFF	TGTGCCAGTAGTTGGGACAGGGCTGACAATGAGCAGTTCTTC
TRBV2	-	-	TRBJ1-1	CASSEEVGQTAFF	TGTGCCAGCAGTGAGGAAGTTGGACAGACAGCTTTCTTT
TRBV15	-	few	TRBJ2-4	CATSRDAGEWNIQYF	TGTGCCACCAGCAGAGATGCAGGGGAATGGAACATTCAGTACTTC
TRBV7-2	TRBD1	-	TRBJ1-4	CASSSLDRGEKLFF	TGTGCCAGCAGCTCCCTGGACAGGGGGGAAAAACTGTTTTTT
TRBV25-1	-	-	TRBJ1-1	CASSGGGSYTEAFF	TGTGCCAGCAGTGGGGGGGGCAGTTACACTGAAGCTTTCTTT
TRBV30	TRBD2	few	TRBJ2-5	CAWSVGLAGAGETQYF	TGTGCCTGGAGTGTGGGACTAGCGGGAGCGGGAGAGACCCAGTACTTC
TRBV27	TRBD2	few	TRBJ2-7	CASSFNLAGAYEQYF	TGTGCCAGCAGTTTCAATCTAGCGGGAGCCTACGAGCAGTACTTC
TRBV7-9	TRBD2	few	TRBJ2-7	CASSPRTSGRYEQYF	TGTGCCAGCAGCCCCCGGACTAGCGGGAGATACGAGCAGTACTTC
TRBV28	-	-	TRBJ2-1	CASSLPNYNEQFF	TGTGCCAGCAGTTTACCTAACTACAATGAGCAGTTCTTC
TRBV25-1	-	-	TRBJ1-1	CASSLAPNTEAFF	TGTGCCAGCAGTCTAGCACCGAACACTGAAGCTTTCTTT
TRBV7-3	TRBD2	-	TRBJ2-5	CASSLMAGGQETQYF	TGTGCCAGCAGCTTAATGGCGGGAGGGCAAGAGACCCAGTACTTC
TRBV28	-	-	TRBJ1-5	CASSFSVNQPQHF	TGTGCCAGCAGTTTCAGTGTGAACCAGCCCCAGCATTTT
TRBV29-1	-	few	TRBJ2-2	CSVENGMSPNTGELFF	TGCAGCGTTGAGAACGGGATGAGTCCGAACACCGGGGAGCTGTTTTTT
TRBV7-2	TRBD2	-	TRBJ2-3	CASSLGTSGSADTQYF	TGTGCCAGCAGCTTGGGGACTAGCGGGAGCGCAGATACGCAGTATTTT
TRBV6-5	TRBD1	few	TRBJ2-5	CASKPSGGRETQYF	TGTGCCAGCAAACCCTCAGGGGGCAGGGAGACCCAGTACTTC